This paragraph covers one T cell receptor beta chain sequence. These data originate in a study of blood T cell repertoires in COVID-19. Study overall: Sites across the United States, Italy and Spain contributed samples from acute and convalescent COVID-19. T cells, B-cell-depleted T cells, or PBMCs provided the cDNA or gDNA that served as material.

Authors' methods: Counts of nucleated cells, estimated from reference gene primer amplification, were obtained. The repertoire was sequenced with immunoSEQ multiplex PCR; TCRdb's copy has only in-frame clones and lacks some. That table gives V, J and clone size, and the DNA gave D and trimming. The table shows 260,000 or so clones, with about four fifths occurring only once. The source of this sequence is a man older than 75 with acute or convalescent COVID-19. Material for sequencing was peripheral blood.

The CDR3 DNA reads as TGTGCCAGCAGCCCTGGAGTCGGGAGCCCCAACCAAGAGACCCAGTACTTC. Translated, it gives CASSPGVGSPNQETQYF. The chain links TRBV7-8 to TRBJ2-5; maybe TRBD2 (6 bases). The CDR3 has 17 residues. V was cut by 5 bases and J by 0 bases, with 19 bases left in between. The germline V gene has CDR1 SGHVS and CDR2 FQNEAQ.